This T cell receptor (beta chain) comes out of a study of shared clonotypes between healthy human individuals. Both subsets, CD45RA+ naive and CD45RA-negative memory, were split from the CD4+ cells. TCRdb's table, derived via immunoSEQ multiplex PCR, lists solely in-frame clones and lacks some. The top ten clones hold approximately 0.13% of a sample with roughly 2 million clones, 85% to 95% of them seen once. The source material was naive CD4+ T cells sorted from blood. The sample's subset: CD45RA+ positively selected. The clonotype comes from a man between 18 and 29 years old in good health.

CDR3 sequence: CASSNRAPGQGHEQYF. In DNA form, the CDR3 reads TGTGCCAGCAGCAACCGCGCCCCGGGACAGGGGCACGAGCAGTACTTC. The rearrangement links TRBV28 to TRBJ2-7, with 10 bases that match TRBD1. There are 16 residues in the CDR3. V gave up 6 bases and J gave up 5 bases; unmatched junction bases: 13. Germline V gives CDR1 MDHEN, CDR2 SYDVKM.